This T cell receptor (beta chain) was recorded in a study of cytomegalovirus exposure and HLA in healthy donors. In regard to this clone: A junction boundary mismatches the germline segment, possibly from a read error.

The PCR ran on 60 Vbeta and 13 Jbeta primers. The protocol was immunoSEQ multiplex PCR, while the TCRdb copy is restricted to in-frame clones and leaves out a portion. This table holds nearly 110,000 clones, about 74% found once. CDR1 is SSHAT, CDR2 FNYEAQ, per germline (reference sequence). The CDR3 consists of 16 residues. The receptor comes from a woman aged 35 to 49 in good health and CMV-seropositive. The chain combines TRBV7-7 with TRBJ2-5; 15 positions agree with TRBD2. The sequencing sample was made of PBMCs. The CDR3 spells CASSYGLAGGRETQYF. In nucleotides, the CDR3 is TGTGCTAGCAGCTACGGACTAGCGGGGGGGAGGGAGACCCAGTACTTC.